What follows are 2 T cell receptor beta chains derived from one specimen sequenced in a study of cytomegalovirus exposure and HLA in healthy donors. Vbeta (60) and Jbeta (13) primers were used in the PCR. Data came from immunoSEQ multiplex PCR; TCRdb stores just in-frame clones and leaves some out. The sample holds 99,000 or so clones; over 65% are singletons and the top ten take about 7.5%. Input material: PBMCs. These receptors originate from a man between 40 and 49 years old in good health and CMV-seropositive.

The chain is built from TRBV7-2 and TRBJ1-5; possibly TRBD1 for D (5 bases). Germline lookup yields CDR1 SGHTA and CDR2 FQGNSA. The CDR3 is made up of 15 amino acids. Deletions cut 4 bases from V and 0 bases from J, with 10 bases between. The CDR3 coding sequence is TGTGCCAGCAGCTGGGGACTTAATAGCAATCAGCCCCAGCATTTT. This sequence encodes CASSWGLNSNQPQHF.

The chain has TRBV4-3 and TRBJ2-3, with TRBD2 matching 9 bases. Germline V CDR1 and CDR2: LGHNA, YSLEER. CDR3 length: 16 amino acids. V lost 0 bases and J lost 2; bases outside the gene matches: 3. The CDR3 here is CASSQDAGGPTDTQYF. The CDR3 nucleotides are TGCGCCAGCAGCCAAGACGCGGGAGGGCCCACAGATACGCAGTATTTT.